This passage covers 18 T cell receptor beta chains from one sample sequenced in a study of blood T cell repertoires in COVID-19. Data came from immunoSEQ multiplex PCR; TCRdb stores just in-frame clones and leaves some out. The table includes 75,000 to 100,000 clones, roughly 71% detected once. Sequences were obtained from peripheral blood. These receptors were obtained from an elderly woman with acute or convalescent COVID-19.

The chain uses TRBV7-3 and TRBJ2-1, with D possibly being TRBD1 (6 bases). This CDR3 contains 18 residues. From germline, CDR1 is SGHTA and CDR2 FQGTGA. Trimming pared 2 bases from V and 0 bases from J, leaving 17 bases between. CDR3 in amino acids: CASSLVPPGQSSYNEQFF. In DNA, the CDR3 is TGTGCCAGCAGCTTAGTACCCCCGGGACAAAGCTCCTACAATGAGCAGTTCTTC.

This chain uses TRBV18 with TRBJ1-3; D gene ambiguous. Germline loops: CDR1 KGHSH, CDR2 LQKENI. The V end was cut by 3 bases, the J end by 0 bases, with 12 bases between. The CDR3 is 16 amino acids. The CDR3 DNA sequence: TGTGCCAGCTCACCCATGGACGGGAGCTCTGGAAACACCATATATTTT. Protein product: CASSPMDGSSGNTIYF.

On this clone itself: This CDR3 is also generated by other DNA sequences in the sample. The rearrangement joins TRBV5-1 to TRBJ1-2, with TRBD1 as a possible D gene (6 bases). The V end was cut by 0 bases, the J end by 2 bases, with 8 bases between. Germline assignment: CDR1 SGHRS and CDR2 YFSETQ. CDR3 length: 14 amino acids. The CDR3 reads CASSLDQGNYGYTF. The DNA for the CDR3 is TGCGCCAGCAGCTTGGACCAGGGGAACTATGGCTACACCTTC.

A single count supports this clone. The chain employs TRBV28 and TRBJ1-2; TRBD1 agrees at 7 bases. In germline, CDR1 is MDHEN, CDR2 SYDVKM. The CDR3 runs 14 residues. Trimming at V came to 0 bases and at J to 4 bases, leaving 2 bases not matched to a gene. The CDR3 is CASSLWDRFYGYTF. The CDR3 bases are TGTGCCAGCAGTTTATGGGACAGGTTCTATGGCTACACCTTC.

The chain carries TRBV4-2 and TRBJ1-1, with TRBD1 matching 7 bases. Germline V gene data show CDR1 as LGHNA and CDR2 as YNFKEQ. After removal of 0 bases from V and 0 bases from J, the junction contained 7 bases not matched to a gene. This CDR3 has 17 residues. Here the CDR3 DNA reads TGTGCCAGCAGCCAAGATCGGCAGGGGGTAATGAACACTGAAGCTTTCTTT. Amino acids: CASSQDRQGVMNTEAFF.

V and J are TRBV4-3 and TRBJ1-5; the D is unclear. Germline lookup yields CDR1 LGHNA and CDR2 YSLEER. The CDR3 is made up of 15 amino acids. The V and J ends lost 1 base and 4 bases respectively, with 11 bases between them. The CDR3 DNA sequence: TGCGCCAGCAGCCAAGGATGGGGAGGGAATCAGCCCCAGCATTTT. It encodes CASSQGWGGNQPQHF.

The chain joins TRBV19 to TRBJ1-4; 8 bases are a match to TRBD1. Germline V CDR1 and CDR2: LNHDA, SQIVND (reference sequence). The CDR3 contains 15 residues. Losses at the gene ends were 5 bases for V and 5 bases for J; bases not matched to a gene: 7. CDR3 DNA sequence: TGTGCCAGTAGTCTCCAGGGGGCGCTGAATGAAAAACTGTTTTTT. Its protein is CASSLQGALNEKLFF.

The chain combines TRBV5-5 with TRBJ2-6, with 7 bases matching TRBD1. Germline-derived CDR1 and CDR2 are SGHKS and YYEKEE (reference sequence). The trim removed 4 bases at V and 3 bases at J, leaving 4 bases unmatched. There are 15 residues in the CDR3. The CDR3, as DNA: TGTGCCAGCAGCGTAGGGGGCGGTGGGGCCAACGTCCTGACTTTC. Translated, it gives CASSVGGGGANVLTF.

The rearrangement uses TRBV5-1 and TRBJ1-1; a possible D gene is TRBD1 (5 bases). The CDR3 totals 13 residues. Trimming removed 3 bases at V and 1 base at J, with 7 bases between. CDR1 is SGHRS and CDR2 is YFSETQ in the germline V gene. The CDR3 loop reads CASSSTENTEAFF. The CDR3 DNA is TGCGCCAGCAGCTCGACAGAGAACACTGAAGCTTTCTTT.

This rearrangement joins TRBV3-1 (or the pseudogene TRBV3-2) to TRBJ2-1; 14 nucleotides agree with TRBD2. The CDR3 is 18 amino acids. CDR1 and CDR2 from the germline V gene are LGHDT and YNNKEL (reference sequence). The junction had 8 bases not matched to a gene; V was cut back by 0 bases and J by 7 bases. CDR3 loop: CASSQDNGTSGGENEQFF. The CDR3 nucleotides are TGTGCCAGCAGCCAAGATAACGGGACTAGCGGGGGTGAAAATGAGCAGTTCTTC.

This clone was seen only a few times. This rearrangement joins TRBV30 to TRBJ2-1, with D perhaps TRBD2 (5 bases). Trimming removed 4 bases from V and 3 bases from J, with 13 bases in between. Germline CDR1 reads GTSNPN; CDR2 reads SVGIG (reference sequence). The CDR3 has 14 amino acids. In DNA, the CDR3 is TGTGCCTGGACCGAAGGAGGCCTCTACAATGAGCAGTTCTTC. This encodes CAWTEGGLYNEQFF.

The J gene is TRBJ2-7, the V gene TRBV13, with TRBD2 matching over 8 bases. This CDR3 spans 14 amino acids. The germline CDR1 and CDR2 sequences are PRHDT and FYEKMQ (reference sequence). The V gene end was trimmed by 0 bases and the J gene end by 3 bases; junction bases not matched to a gene: 1. CDR3 sequence reads: CASSLGTSDYEQYF. For the CDR3, the DNA is TGTGCCAGCAGCTTAGGGACTAGCGACTACGAGCAGTACTTC.

This clone was observed a few times. This chain joins TRBV3-1 (or the pseudogene TRBV3-2) and TRBJ2-7, with TRBD1 as a possible D gene (5 bases). The CDR3 sequence is 14 residues long. Germline CDR1 and CDR2: LGHDT and YNNKEL (reference sequence). Trimming took off 5 bases at V and 6 bases at J, with 17 bases between the two ends. CDR3 DNA: TGTGCCAGCAGCGACAGACGGACGTCTCGCGAGCAGTACTTC. Encoded protein: CASSDRRTSREQYF.

The chain employs TRBV5-3 and TRBJ1-5, with 10 bases matching TRBD1. TRBV5-3 is an ORF for which the function is uncertain. The CDR3 is 16 residues long. V was clipped by 5 bases and J by 4 bases; unmatched bases: 9. This chain's CDR3 is CARRLIRTGGNQPQHF. The CDR3 region has the DNA TGTGCCAGAAGATTGATCCGGACAGGGGGAAATCAGCCCCAGCATTTT.

The chain recombines TRBV11-1 with TRBJ2-7; D not certain. The germline V and J ends were trimmed by 0 bases and 0 bases, with 9 bases remaining between them. CDR1 SGHAT and CDR2 FQDESV come from the germline V gene (reference sequence). This CDR3 spans 15 amino acids. CDR3 in amino acids: CASSLAESSSYEQYF. CDR3 DNA: TGTGCCAGCAGCTTAGCGGAGTCGAGCTCCTACGAGCAGTACTTC.

The V gene is TRBV19, the J gene TRBJ1-1; 9 nucleotides match TRBD1. Germline-derived CDR1 and CDR2 are LNHDA and SQIVND (reference sequence). The CDR3 has 13 residues. The trim removed 8 bases at V and 1 base at J, leaving 2 bases unmatched. The CDR3: CASLGQGNTEAFF. CDR3 in DNA: TGTGCCAGTTTGGGACAGGGGAACACTGAAGCTTTCTTT.

This clone was seen once. The chain carries TRBV15 and TRBJ2-3, with D perhaps TRBD1 (6 bases). Trimming stripped 5 bases from V and 0 bases from J, with 12 bases between. The V gene's germline CDR1 is LNHNV and CDR2 YYDKDF (reference sequence). CDR3 length equals 15 residues. CDR3 nucleotides: TGTGCCACCAGCCGAGGACAGACTAGCACAGATACGCAGTATTTT. Translating gives CATSRGQTSTDTQYF.

The chain employs TRBV24-1 and TRBJ1-1, with TRBD1 identical over 8 bases. The CDR3 length is 15 residues. V trimming: 2 bases; J trimming: 1 base; junction bases outside the gene matches: 2. CDR1 is KGHDR, CDR2 SFDVKD, per germline. The CDR3 protein is CATSDSGTGNTEAFF. The CDR3 coding sequence is TGTGCCACCAGTGATTCTGGGACAGGGAACACTGAAGCTTTCTTT.